The 26 T cell receptor beta chains listed next were all sequenced from one sample in a study of T cells in tumors after PD-1 blockade. Assay used: immunoSEQ multiplex PCR; TCRdb lists only in-frame clones, some missing. The sample consists of more than 40,000 clones, 65% to 85% of them appearing once. The sequencing used PBMCs, collected before anti-PD-1 therapy. These receptors came from a human donor with advanced basal cell or squamous cell carcinoma (not recorded which).

V gene TRBV7-2 combines with J gene TRBJ2-7; 8 nucleotides line up with TRBD2. The CDR3 spans 15 residues. Germline assignment: CDR1 SGHTA and CDR2 FQGNSA. J gave up 4 bases and V 6 bases, and 11 bases lay outside the gene matches. This CDR3 reads CASSTTSGRIYEQYF. The CDR3 DNA is TGTGCCAGCAGTACTACTAGCGGACGTATATACGAGCAGTACTTC. Using reference TRBV7-2 and TRBJ2-7 for the parts outside the CDR3, the full variable domain is GAGVSQSPSNKVTEKGKDVELRCDPISGHTALYWYRQSLGQGLEFLIYFQGNSAPDKSGLPSDRFSAERTGGSVSTLTIQRTQQEDSAVYLCASSTTSGRIYEQYFGPGTRLTVT.

The gene calls are TRBV19 and TRBJ2-3; D may be TRBD2 (6 bases). This CDR3 region has 16 residues. CDR1 and CDR2 from the germline V gene are LNHDA and SQIVND (reference sequence). V lost 7 bases, J lost 6 bases, and 23 bases lay in between. CDR3: CASKRGAAGLGDTQYF. For the CDR3, the DNA is TGTGCCAGTAAGCGAGGGGCGGCGGGACTCGGGGATACGCAGTATTTT.

The chain is built from TRBV7-6 and TRBJ2-7; TRBD1 matches 7 bases. This CDR3 has 15 amino acids. Trimming at V came to 1 base and at J to 4 bases, leaving 7 bases not matched to a gene. Germline V gene lookup returns CDR1 SGHVS and CDR2 FNYEAQ. In DNA form, the CDR3 reads TGTGCCAGCAGCTTAGAGGCGACAGGGTCTTACGAGCAGTACTTC. Amino acids: CASSLEATGSYEQYF.

This chain uses TRBV10-3 with TRBJ2-3, with 9 nucleotides matching TRBD2. The V gene's germline CDR1 is ENHRY and CDR2 SYGVKD. This CDR3 has 14 residues. Unmatched junction bases numbered 4, after V lost 6 bases and J lost 3 bases. CDR3 sequence (DNA): TGTGCCATCAGGGAGACTAGCGGTACAGATACGCAGTATTTT. It codes for CAIRETSGTDTQYF.

The rearrangement joins TRBV30 to TRBJ1-2; 11 nucleotides match TRBD1. The CDR3 extends over 18 amino acids. Germline V lookup: CDR1 GTSNPN, CDR2 SVGIG (reference sequence). V gave up 0 bases and J gave up 4 bases; unmatched junction bases: 13. As DNA, the CDR3 is TGTGCCTGGAGTGTCTTTAGGGGACAGGGGGGTAATGGCTATGGCTACACCTTC. Translation gives CAWSVFRGQGGNGYGYTF.

This clone has only one observation. The chain recombines TRBV6-5 with TRBJ1-5; D gene unclear. The V end was cut by 0 bases, the J end by 7 bases, with 7 bases between. CDR3 length: 13 residues. Looked up from germline, CDR1 is MNHEY and CDR2 is SVGAGI. CDR3 residues: CASSYSTTQPQHF. CDR3 DNA sequence: TGTGCCAGCAGTTACTCGACGACCCAGCCCCAGCATTTT.

Here the CDR3 DNA reads TGTGCCAGCAGCTTGTATAGTGGGAAGGGTAACTATGGCTACACCTTC. It encodes CASSLYSGKGNYGYTF. V gene TRBV5-6 combines with J gene TRBJ1-2; D gene unclear. V was pared by 1 base and J by 1 base, with 14 bases between. CDR3 length equals 16 residues. Germline V gives CDR1 SGHDT, CDR2 YYEEEE.

Notes on this clone: The junction differs from germline at one of its ends, possibly a read error. The sample contains more than one DNA sequence encoding this CDR3. The chain carries TRBV5-1 and TRBJ2-7; a possible D gene is TRBD1 (6 bases). Germline loops: CDR1 SGHRS, CDR2 YFSETQ. The CDR3 extends over 12 amino acids. CDR3 sequence (DNA): TGCGCCAGCAGCTTACAGGGTAACGAACAGTACTTC. Amino acids: CASSLQGNEQYF.

The chain has TRBV10-3 and TRBJ1-1; 8 nucleotides align to TRBD1. Germline CDR1 ENHRY, CDR2 SYGVKD. V dropped 6 bases and J dropped 8; count of bases not matched to a gene: 2. CDR3 size: 11 residues. The CDR3 DNA follows: TGTGCCATCAGGGACAGGGAAGAAGCTTTCTTT. It specifies CAIRDREEAFF.

This clone was recorded once. The V and J genes are TRBV5-1 and TRBJ2-2; D might be TRBD2 (6 bases). The germline V and J ends were trimmed by 4 bases and 0 bases, with 10 bases remaining between them. There are 15 residues in the CDR3. Germline CDR1 and CDR2: SGHRS and YFSETQ. The chain's CDR3 is CASSGDSANTGELFF. CDR3 bases: TGCGCCAGCAGCGGGGACTCAGCGAACACCGGGGAGCTGTTTTTT. Full variable domain (remainder filled in from reference TRBV5-1 and TRBJ2-2): KAGVTQTPRYLIKTRGQQVTLSCSPISGHRSVSWYQQTPGQGLQFLFEYFSETQRNKGNFPGRFSGRQFSNSRSEMNVSTLELGDSALYLCASSGDSANTGELFFGEGSRLTVL.

The chain combines TRBV29-1 with TRBJ2-3; D is ambiguous. The length of the CDR3 is 12 residues. Trimming left V 5 bases short and J 5 bases short, with 11 bases between. The germline CDR1 and CDR2 sequences are SQVTM and ANQGSEA. Here the CDR3 reads CSVLPYEDTQYF. In DNA form, the CDR3 reads TGCAGCGTTCTTCCGTATGAAGATACGCAGTATTTT.

This clone appeared a few times. The rearrangement uses TRBV28 and TRBJ2-2, with no clear D. Germline assignment: CDR1 MDHEN and CDR2 SYDVKM. The V end lost 6 bases, the J end lost 5 bases, and 16 bases lay between the germline ends. The CDR3 has 15 residues. The DNA for the CDR3 is TGTGCCAGCAGCCCCAGTAGGGTATTAACCGGGGAGCTGTTTTTT. Translated: CASSPSRVLTGELFF.

The CDR3 reads CASSSYSTMNTEAFF. In nucleotides, the CDR3 is TGTGCCAGCAGCTCATACAGCACAATGAACACTGAAGCTTTCTTT. The chain carries TRBV7-2 and TRBJ1-1; no clear D gene. Deletions cut 4 bases from V and 0 bases from J, with 12 bases between. This CDR3 is 15 amino acids long. Germline V gives CDR1 SGHTA, CDR2 FQGNSA.

The rearrangement uses TRBV5-1 and TRBJ2-5; D is unresolved. The ends were cut back, 0 bases at V and 3 bases at J, with 9 bases in the middle. From germline, CDR1 is SGHRS and CDR2 YFSETQ. This CDR3 has 14 amino acids. Here the CDR3 reads CASSLDRLEETQYF. The CDR3, as DNA: TGCGCCAGCAGCTTGGATCGACTGGAAGAGACCCAGTACTTC. The full variable domain, completed using reference TRBV5-1 and TRBJ2-5, is KAGVTQTPRYLIKTRGQQVTLSCSPISGHRSVSWYQQTPGQGLQFLFEYFSETQRNKGNFPGRFSGRQFSNSRSEMNVSTLELGDSALYLCASSLDRLEETQYFGPGTRLLVL.

The sample holds one count of this clone. J is TRBJ2-2 and V is TRBV21-1; the table's D call TRBD1 went unverified against the DNA. TRBV21-1 is a recognized pseudogene. CDR3 length: 17 amino acids. The CDR3 is CASGEAGGVINTGELFF. CDR3 bases: TGTGCCAGCGGAGAGGCAGGGGGCGTGATAAACACCGGGGAGCTGTTTTTT.

V gene TRBV28 combines with J gene TRBJ2-7; a possible D gene is TRBD2 (6 bases). Trimming shortened V by 5 bases and J by 0 bases, and 14 bases separated the two germline ends. CDR1 is MDHEN, CDR2 SYDVKM, per germline. The CDR3 covers 15 residues. CDR3 nucleotide sequence: TGTGCCAGCAGTGGGAAGGGACTGATCTCCTACGAGCAGTACTTC. Protein: CASSGKGLISYEQYF. The full variable domain, its missing parts supplied by reference TRBV28 and TRBJ2-7, is DVKVTQSSRYLVKRTGEKVFLECVQDMDHENMFWYRQDPGLGLRLIYFSYDVKMKEKGDIPEGYSVSREKKERFSLILESASTNQTSMYLCASSGKGLISYEQYFGPGTRLTVT.

The rearrangement joins TRBV5-1 to TRBJ2-2; 8 nucleotides line up with TRBD2. Germline V gene data show CDR1 as SGHRS and CDR2 as YFSETQ. The J segment lost 4 bases and the V segment lost 3 bases, leaving 11 bases of the junction unmatched. This CDR3 spans 17 amino acids. The chain's CDR3 is CASSSLDSGAGTGELFF. The DNA for the CDR3 is TGCGCCAGCAGCTCCCTTGATAGCGGGGCGGGCACCGGGGAGCTGTTTTTT.

The CDR3 coding sequence is TGTGCCAGCAGTTACGTACGGGGGAGCTACGAGCAGTACTTC. This gives the protein CASSYVRGSYEQYF. The rearrangement links TRBV6-5 to TRBJ2-7; D is possibly TRBD2 (6 bases). The V end was cut by 2 bases, the J end by 3 bases, with 11 bases between. This CDR3 has 14 residues. Germline V gene sequence: CDR1 MNHEY, CDR2 SVGAGI.

Only one count was recorded for this clone. The chain recombines TRBV29-1 with TRBJ2-6; weak D call: TRBD1 (6 bases). The CDR3 is 13 residues long. The V gene lost 8 bases and the J gene lost 2 bases, with 10 bases spanning the gap. Germline V lookup: CDR1 SQVTM, CDR2 ANQGSEA. The DNA for the CDR3 is TGCAGCTTTCAGGGGACTGGGGCCAACGTCCTGACTTTC. Encoded protein: CSFQGTGANVLTF.

This clone turned up a few times. The sample holds other DNA sequences that translate to the same CDR3. The CDR3 coding sequence is TGTGCCACCAGTGATGGGGAGACCCAGTACTTC. Protein: CATSDGETQYF. This chain links TRBV24-1 with TRBJ2-5; D remains unclear. The V end was cut by 3 bases, the J end by 5 bases, with 3 bases between. The CDR3 has 11 amino acids. Per germline, CDR1 KGHDR and CDR2 SFDVKD.

The chain combines TRBV2 with TRBJ2-3; D not certain. The CDR3 is made up of 14 amino acids. Germline V gene sequence: CDR1 SNHLY, CDR2 FYNNEI. The V end was cut by 3 bases, the J end by 2 bases, with 9 bases between. The chain's CDR3 is CASSDEQYTDTQYF. The CDR3 nucleotides read TGTGCCAGCAGTGACGAACAATACACAGATACGCAGTATTTT.

This clone was observed once. The V call is TRBV6-6, the J call TRBJ2-7, with a weak D call TRBD1 (6 bases). Trimming took 8 bases from V and 3 from J, leaving 11 bases between them. Per the germline V gene, CDR1 is MNHNY and CDR2 is SVGAGI (reference sequence). There are 12 residues in the CDR3. The CDR3 DNA follows: TGTGCCAGCGGGTCACAGGGCTACGAGCAGTACTTC. Its translation: CASGSQGYEQYF.

The chain has TRBV2 and TRBJ1-1; D gene unclear. Germline CDR1 reads SNHLY; CDR2 reads FYNNEI. Trimming removed 2 bases from V and 0 bases from J, with 4 bases in between. The CDR3 consists of 13 residues. CDR3 nucleotide sequence: TGTGCCAGCAGTGAAACGATGAACACTGAAGCTTTCTTT. Residues: CASSETMNTEAFF.

V and J are TRBV18 and TRBJ2-7, with 7 bases that match TRBD1. This CDR3 contains 13 residues. Germline CDR1 is KGHSH and CDR2 is LQKENI. The V segment lost 3 bases and the J segment 6 bases; nucleotides outside the gene matches: 5. The CDR3 DNA is TGTGCCAGCTCACCCCGGGACAGTGGCGAGCAGTACTTC. Protein sequence: CASSPRDSGEQYF.

This chain links TRBV12-3 or TRBV12-4 with TRBJ2-7; tentatively, D is TRBD1 or TRBD2 (5 bases each). The length of the CDR3 is 13 residues. Trimming shortened V by 3 bases and J by 2 bases, and 8 bases separated the two germline ends. The CDR3 nucleotides read TGTGCCAGCAGTTTCGGGGCCACCTACGAGCAGTACTTC. Translated, it gives CASSFGATYEQYF.

J is TRBJ2-7 and V is TRBV9; 9 nucleotides agree with TRBD1. The CDR3 is 16 residues long. V dropped 4 bases and J dropped 2; count of bases not matched to a gene: 10. Per the germline V gene, CDR1 is SGDLS and CDR2 is YYNGEE. The CDR3 spells CASSPVTGGYPYEQYF. CDR3 in DNA: TGTGCCAGCAGCCCAGTGACAGGGGGTTACCCCTACGAGCAGTACTTC.